Following are 3 T cell receptor beta chains from one sample sequenced in a study of beta chain features in type 1 diabetes (dated by TCRdb to 2017 to 2018). The method behind the library was the immunoSEQ multiplex PCR assay. All of the isolated RNA was reverse transcribed with the High Capacity cDNA Reverse Transcription Kit, so expressed TCRB transcripts were sequenced. In TCRdb, the immuneACCESS table is reduced to in-frame sequences with V and J assigned. These tables do not hold every clone; where another copy was compared, an unresolved V gene accounts for under half, and the others remain unexplained. This sample holds approximately 170,000 clones; less than 10% were observed only once. The ten largest clones take up roughly 0.5% of the sample. The paper's findings and limits, for the study overall: In all four CD4+ subsets, TCRB CDR3 length was moderately but significantly shorter in type 1 diabetes patients.

The antigens for these receptors are not known. Sequencing used central memory CD4+ T cells from blood. Receptors were obtained from a man between 18 and 35 years old with type 1 diabetes.

This clone was picked up a small number of times. This sequence joins TRBV30 and TRBJ2-5; TRBD2 aligns across 11 bases. Germline V gene data show CDR1 as GTSNPN and CDR2 as SVGIG (reference sequence). The V and J ends lost 0 bases and 2 bases, in that order; junction bases with no gene match: 11. The CDR3 length is 18 residues. The CDR3 sequence is CAWSVLPLAGVWQETQYF. CDR3 DNA: TGTGCCTGGAGTGTACTCCCACTAGCGGGAGTGTGGCAAGAGACCCAGTACTTC. Combining the CDR3 with reference TRBV30 and TRBJ2-5 gives the whole variable domain SQTIHQWPATLVQPVGSPLSLECTVEGTSNPNLYWYRQAAGRGLQLLFYSVGIGQISSEVPQNLSASRPQDRQFILSSKKLLLSDSGFYLCAWSVLPLAGVWQETQYFGPGTRLLVL.

This clone has a handful of counts. This chain uses TRBV28 with TRBJ2-7; the match to TRBD1 covers 7 bases. Looked up from germline, CDR1 is MDHEN and CDR2 is SYDVKM. CDR3 size: 14 residues. V lost 5 bases and J lost 5; bases outside the gene matches: 9. CDR3 nucleotide sequence: TGTGCCAGCAGTGAGGACCCCCAGGGGGACGAGCAGTACTTC. Residues: CASSEDPQGDEQYF.

This clone was seen a few times. The J gene is TRBJ1-5, the V gene TRBV18; the D is unclear. The CDR3 is 13 residues long. Germline V gene data show CDR1 as KGHSH and CDR2 as LQKENI. V was pared by 1 base and J by 5 bases, with 6 bases between. The chain's CDR3 is CASSPQRDQPQHF. The CDR3 DNA is TGTGCCAGCTCACCACAGAGGGATCAGCCCCAGCATTTT.